This T cell receptor beta chain emerged from a study of T-cell reconstitution after alpha-beta-depleted transplantation in children. Study-wide results and caveats: Expanded graft clones numbering several hundred reportedly gave rise to alpha-beta T cells about two months after transplant.

TCRbeta library preparation incorporated unique molecular identifiers. TCRdb called the PCR reads again in MiXCR, with one record for every CDR3 protein. The data hold a few hundred thousand distinct CDR3 sequences, with around 10% observed a single time. Germline V gene sequence: CDR1 DFQATT, CDR2 SNEGSKA (reference sequence). Trimming stripped 5 bases from V and 5 bases from J, with 25 bases between. CDR3 length: 16 residues. Of note for this clonotype: Its antigen remains unidentified.

This receptor was identified in a boy under three years old with acute myeloid leukemia, due to receive a stem cell transplant. This specimen consisted of PBMCs, obtained before TCRalphabeta/CD19-depleted stem cell transplant. V is TRBV20-1 and J is TRBJ2-7; perhaps TRBD1 as D (6 bases). CDR3 nucleotide sequence: TGCAGTGCTCCGGGGTCCATCCGGGGCAGGGGACACGAGCAGTACTTC. The encoded protein is CSAPGSIRGRGHEQYF.